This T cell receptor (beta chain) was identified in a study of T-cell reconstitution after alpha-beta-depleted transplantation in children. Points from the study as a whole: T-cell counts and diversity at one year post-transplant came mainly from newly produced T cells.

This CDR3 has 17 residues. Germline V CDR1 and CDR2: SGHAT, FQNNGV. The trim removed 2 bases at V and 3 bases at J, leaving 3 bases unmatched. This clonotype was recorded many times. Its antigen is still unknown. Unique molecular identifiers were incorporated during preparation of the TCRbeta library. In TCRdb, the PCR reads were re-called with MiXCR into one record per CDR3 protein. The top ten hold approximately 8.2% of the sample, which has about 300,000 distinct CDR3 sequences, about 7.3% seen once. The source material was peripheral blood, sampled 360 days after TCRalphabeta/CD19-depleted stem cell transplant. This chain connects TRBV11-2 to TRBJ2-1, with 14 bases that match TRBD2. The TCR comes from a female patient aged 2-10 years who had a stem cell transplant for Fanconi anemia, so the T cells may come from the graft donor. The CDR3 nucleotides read TGTGCCAGCAGCTTAAGGACTAGCGGGGGGCACTACAATGAGCAGTTCTTC. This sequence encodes CASSLRTSGGHYNEQFF.